Listed below are T cell receptor beta chains from one sample, sequenced in a study of T cell repertoires in cytomegalovirus infection. The antigens these receptors bind are not known. MiXCR, run by TCRdb on the reads, gives a single entry per CDR3 protein. This table holds 650,000 to 900,000 distinct CDR3 sequences, about 27% found once. The source material was cultured CD8+ T cells from PBMCs, sampled from culture after CMV antigen stimulation. These receptors came from a human donor in good health (CMV status not recorded). Some clones in this sample may be carry-over from other donors' samples. Both conserved end residues are part of each CDR3.

CDR3aa: CSAPDRTDSYNEQFF
v_gene: TRBV20-1
j_gene: TRBJ2-1

CDR3aa: CATSAWPDTRNTGELFF
v_gene: TRBV24-1
j_gene: TRBJ2-2

CDR3aa: CSARVGGTYIEQFF
v_gene: TRBV20-1
j_gene: TRBJ2-1

CDR3aa: CASRWEAEQFF
v_gene: TRBV5-1
j_gene: TRBJ2-1

CDR3aa: CASSQDPSADTQYF
v_gene: TRBV4-1
j_gene: TRBJ2-3

CDR3aa: CASSMWAAETQYF
v_gene: TRBV19
j_gene: TRBJ2-5

CDR3aa: CASSLRTGGGEQFF
v_gene: TRBV18
j_gene: TRBJ2-1

CDR3aa: CASSLEDTSNYGYTF
v_gene: TRBV5-4
j_gene: TRBJ1-2

CDR3aa: CASNIASASSYNSPLHF
v_gene: TRBV7-9
j_gene: TRBJ1-6

CDR3aa: CASSLSLDNEQFF
v_gene: TRBV12-3/TRBV12-4
j_gene: TRBJ2-1

CDR3aa: CASSQDRGEGEQFF
v_gene: TRBV4-3
j_gene: TRBJ2-1

CDR3aa: CASSPTPGRNEKLFF
v_gene: TRBV12-3/TRBV12-4
j_gene: TRBJ1-4

CDR3aa: CASSLDQDSYYNEQFF
v_gene: TRBV11-2
j_gene: TRBJ2-1

CDR3aa: CASSLVPSGGSSSYNEQFF
v_gene: TRBV27
j_gene: TRBJ2-1

CDR3aa: CASSSGGPDTQYF
v_gene: TRBV7-2
j_gene: TRBJ2-3

CDR3aa: CASSLIGPAGTGETNIQYF
v_gene: TRBV5-1
j_gene: TRBJ2-4

CDR3aa: CASGTGRVNEQFF
v_gene: TRBV6-5
j_gene: TRBJ2-1